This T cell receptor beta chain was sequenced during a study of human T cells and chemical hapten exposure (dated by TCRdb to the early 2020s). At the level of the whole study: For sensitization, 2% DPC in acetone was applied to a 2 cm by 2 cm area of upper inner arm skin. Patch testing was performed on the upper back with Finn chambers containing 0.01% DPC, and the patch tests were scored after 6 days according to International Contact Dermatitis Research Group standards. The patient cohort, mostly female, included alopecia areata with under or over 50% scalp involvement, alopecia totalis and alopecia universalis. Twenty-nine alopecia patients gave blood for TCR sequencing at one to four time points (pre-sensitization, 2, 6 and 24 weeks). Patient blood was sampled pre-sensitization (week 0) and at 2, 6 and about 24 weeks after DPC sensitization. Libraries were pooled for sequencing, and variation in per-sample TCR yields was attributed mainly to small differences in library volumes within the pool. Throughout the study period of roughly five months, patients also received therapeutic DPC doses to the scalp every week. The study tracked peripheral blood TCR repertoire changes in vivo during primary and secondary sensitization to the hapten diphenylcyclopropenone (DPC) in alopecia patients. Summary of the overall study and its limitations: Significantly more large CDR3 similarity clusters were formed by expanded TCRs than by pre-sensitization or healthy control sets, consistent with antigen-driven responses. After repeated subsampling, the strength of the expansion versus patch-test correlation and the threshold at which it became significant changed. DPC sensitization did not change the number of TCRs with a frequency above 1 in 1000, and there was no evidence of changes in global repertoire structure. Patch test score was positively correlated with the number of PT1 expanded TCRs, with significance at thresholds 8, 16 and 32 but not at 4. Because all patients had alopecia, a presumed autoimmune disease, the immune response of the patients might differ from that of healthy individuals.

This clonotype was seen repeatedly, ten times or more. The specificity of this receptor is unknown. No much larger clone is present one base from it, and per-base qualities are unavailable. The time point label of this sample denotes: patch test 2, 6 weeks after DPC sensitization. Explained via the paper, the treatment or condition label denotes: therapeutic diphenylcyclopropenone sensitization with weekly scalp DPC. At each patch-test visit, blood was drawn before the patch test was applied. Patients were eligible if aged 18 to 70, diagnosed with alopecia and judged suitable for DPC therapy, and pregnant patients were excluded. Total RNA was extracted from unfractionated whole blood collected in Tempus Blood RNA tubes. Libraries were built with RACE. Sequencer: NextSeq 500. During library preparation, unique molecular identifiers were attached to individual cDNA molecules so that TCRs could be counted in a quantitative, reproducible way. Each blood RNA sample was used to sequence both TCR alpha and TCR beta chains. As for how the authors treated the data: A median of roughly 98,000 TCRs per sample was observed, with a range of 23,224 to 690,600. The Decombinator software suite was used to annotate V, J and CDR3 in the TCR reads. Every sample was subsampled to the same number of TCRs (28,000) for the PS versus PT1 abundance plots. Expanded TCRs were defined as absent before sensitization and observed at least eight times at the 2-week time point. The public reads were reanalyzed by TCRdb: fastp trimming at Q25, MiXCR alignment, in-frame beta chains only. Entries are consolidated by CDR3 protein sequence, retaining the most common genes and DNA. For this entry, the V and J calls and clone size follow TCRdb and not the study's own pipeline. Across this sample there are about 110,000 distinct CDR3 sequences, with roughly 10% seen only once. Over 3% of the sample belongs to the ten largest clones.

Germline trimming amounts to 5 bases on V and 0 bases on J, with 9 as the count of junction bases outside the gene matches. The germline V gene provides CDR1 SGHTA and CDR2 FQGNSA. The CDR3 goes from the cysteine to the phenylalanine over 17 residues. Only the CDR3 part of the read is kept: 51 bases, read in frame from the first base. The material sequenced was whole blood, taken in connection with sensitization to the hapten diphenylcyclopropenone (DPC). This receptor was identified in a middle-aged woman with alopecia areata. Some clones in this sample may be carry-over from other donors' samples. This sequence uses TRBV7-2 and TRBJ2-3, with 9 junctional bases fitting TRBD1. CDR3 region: CASSPTGTGTSTDTQYF. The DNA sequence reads TGTGCCAGCAGCCCCACCGGGACAGGGACTAGCACAGATACGCAGTATTTT.